This T cell receptor (beta chain) came from a study of blood T cell repertoires in COVID-19. About the research overall: From T cells, B-cell-depleted T cells, or PBMCs came the material, which was cDNA or gDNA.

Only in-frame clones appear in the TCRdb table, and some are missing; sequencing was by immunoSEQ multiplex PCR. The sample has around 170,000 clones, roughly four fifths seen once. The CDR3 has 14 amino acids. V lost 2 bases and J 6 bases, leaving 12 bases between the germline ends. CDR1 and CDR2 (germline): SNHLY, FYNNEI. Material: peripheral blood. The chain carries TRBV2 and TRBJ2-3, with a weak D call TRBD2 (7 bases). The TCR comes from a human donor in a cohort sampled during active COVID-19. This CDR3 reads CASSEYRGGDTQYF. The CDR3 nucleotides read TGTGCCAGCAGTGAATATAGGGGGGGTGATACGCAGTATTTT.